Here is one T cell receptor beta chain with its context. No antigen is known for it. Time point defined: cycle 4 day 1 (C4D1), after five to seven weeks of nivolumab. Each and every patient relapsed after autologous stem cell transplantation, and patients got differing brentuximab vedotin exposure. Measured with immunoSEQ multiplex PCR; TCRdb has only the in-frame clones, and not every one. Among almost 20,000 clones listed, around three quarters were seen once. The germline V and J ends were trimmed by 4 bases and 3 bases, with 7 bases remaining between them. The CDR3 is made up of 12 amino acids. Looked up from germline, CDR1 is MNHNS and CDR2 is SASEGT. This entry comes from a study of PD-1 blockade in classical Hodgkin lymphoma. Study as a whole: Intravenous infusions of nivolumab 3 mg/kg reached patients every 2 weeks.

Findings and limits, study-wide: Similar baseline diversity was found in complete responders and newly diagnosed patients.

This chain joins TRBV6-1 and TRBJ2-7; D remains unclear. Material: peripheral blood mononuclear cells (PBMCs), obtained before the fourth cycle of nivolumab. This sequence was found in a human donor with classical Hodgkin lymphoma. CDR3 loop: CASSAPIYEQYF. Here the CDR3 DNA reads TGTGCCAGCAGTGCCCCGATCTACGAGCAGTACTTC.